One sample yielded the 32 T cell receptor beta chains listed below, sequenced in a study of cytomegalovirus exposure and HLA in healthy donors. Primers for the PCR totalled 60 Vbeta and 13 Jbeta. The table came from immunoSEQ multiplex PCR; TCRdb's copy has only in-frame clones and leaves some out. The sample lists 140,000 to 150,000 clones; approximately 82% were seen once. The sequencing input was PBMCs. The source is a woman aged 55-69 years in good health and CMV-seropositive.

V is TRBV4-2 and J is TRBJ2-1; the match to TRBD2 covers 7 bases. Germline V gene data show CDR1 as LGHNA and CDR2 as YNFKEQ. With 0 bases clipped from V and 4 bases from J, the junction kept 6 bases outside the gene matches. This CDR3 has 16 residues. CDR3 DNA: TGTGCCAGCAGCCAAGAACCTAGCGGCGGTTACAATGAGCAGTTCTTC. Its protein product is CASSQEPSGGYNEQFF.

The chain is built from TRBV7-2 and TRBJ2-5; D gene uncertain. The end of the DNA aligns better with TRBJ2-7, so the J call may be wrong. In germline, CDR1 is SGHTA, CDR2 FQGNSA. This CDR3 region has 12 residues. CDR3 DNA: TGTGCCAGCAGCTTATACCTTAACGAGCAGTACTTC. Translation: CASSLYLNEQYF.

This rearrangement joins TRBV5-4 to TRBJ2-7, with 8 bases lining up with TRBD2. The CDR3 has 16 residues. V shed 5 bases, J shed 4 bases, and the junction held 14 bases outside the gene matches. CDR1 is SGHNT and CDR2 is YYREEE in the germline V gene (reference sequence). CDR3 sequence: CASSLSIGGVRYEQYF. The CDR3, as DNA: TGTGCCAGCAGTTTGTCTATCGGGGGGGTTCGGTACGAGCAGTACTTC.

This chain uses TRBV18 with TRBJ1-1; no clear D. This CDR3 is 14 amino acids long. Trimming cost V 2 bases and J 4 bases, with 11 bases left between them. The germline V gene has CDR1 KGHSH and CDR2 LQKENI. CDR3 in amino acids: CASSPGREGTEAFF. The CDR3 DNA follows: TGTGCCAGCTCACCAGGTAGGGAGGGCACTGAAGCTTTCTTT.

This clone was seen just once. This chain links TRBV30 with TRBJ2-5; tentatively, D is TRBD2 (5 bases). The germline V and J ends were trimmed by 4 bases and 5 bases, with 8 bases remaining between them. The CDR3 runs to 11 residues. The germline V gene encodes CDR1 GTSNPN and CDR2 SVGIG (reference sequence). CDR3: CAWKRRETQYF. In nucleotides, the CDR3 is TGTGCCTGGAAAAGGAGGGAGACCCAGTACTTC.

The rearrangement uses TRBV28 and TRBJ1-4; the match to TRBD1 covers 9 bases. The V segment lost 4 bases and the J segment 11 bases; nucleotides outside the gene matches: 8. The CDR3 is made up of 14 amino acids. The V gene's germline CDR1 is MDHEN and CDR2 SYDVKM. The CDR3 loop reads CASSWDRVSGKLFF. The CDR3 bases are TGTGCCAGCAGTTGGGACAGGGTTTCTGGGAAACTGTTTTTT.

The CDR3 loop reads CASSLGRGGNNEQFF. The CDR3 DNA reads as TGTGCCAGCAGCTTGGGCAGGGGCGGTAACAATGAGCAGTTCTTC. The chain carries TRBV13 and TRBJ2-1; possibly TRBD1 for D (6 bases). Germline values: CDR1 PRHDT, CDR2 FYEKMQ (reference sequence). This CDR3 has 15 amino acids. Trimming shortened V by 3 bases and J by 5 bases, and 14 bases separated the two germline ends. The entire variable domain, with the rest obtained from reference TRBV13 and TRBJ2-1, is as follows: AAGVIQSPRHLIKEKRETATLKCYPIPRHDTVYWYQQGPGQDPQFLISFYEKMQSDKGSIPDRFSAQQFSDYHSELNMSSLELGDSALYFCASSLGRGGNNEQFFGPGTRLTVL.

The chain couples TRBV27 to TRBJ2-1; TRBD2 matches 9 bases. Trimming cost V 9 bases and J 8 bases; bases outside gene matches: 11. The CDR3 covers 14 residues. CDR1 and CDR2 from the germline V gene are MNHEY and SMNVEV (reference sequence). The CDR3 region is CASGSGTSSHEQFF. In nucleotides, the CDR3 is TGTGCCAGTGGTTCCGGGACTAGCTCACATGAGCAGTTCTTC.

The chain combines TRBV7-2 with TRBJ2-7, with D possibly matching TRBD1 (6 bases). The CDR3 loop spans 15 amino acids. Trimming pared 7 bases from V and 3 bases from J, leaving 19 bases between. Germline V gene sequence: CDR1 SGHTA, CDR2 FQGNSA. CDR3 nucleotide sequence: TGTGCCAGCACCCGATTCGACCAGGGGATCTACGAGCAGTACTTC. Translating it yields CASTRFDQGIYEQYF.

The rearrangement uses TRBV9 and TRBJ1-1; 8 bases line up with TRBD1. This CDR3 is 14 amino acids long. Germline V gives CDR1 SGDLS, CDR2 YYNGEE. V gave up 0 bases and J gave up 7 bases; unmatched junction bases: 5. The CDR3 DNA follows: TGTGCCAGCAGCGTAGGACAGGGGACGGATGAAGCTTTCTTT. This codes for CASSVGQGTDEAFF.

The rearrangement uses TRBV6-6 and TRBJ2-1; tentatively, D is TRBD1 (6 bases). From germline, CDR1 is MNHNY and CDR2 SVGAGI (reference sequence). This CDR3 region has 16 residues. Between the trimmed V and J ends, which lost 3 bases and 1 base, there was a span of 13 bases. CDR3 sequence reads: CASSYRAGDSYNEQFF. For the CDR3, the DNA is TGTGCCAGCAGTTATCGGGCAGGGGATTCCTACAATGAGCAGTTCTTC.

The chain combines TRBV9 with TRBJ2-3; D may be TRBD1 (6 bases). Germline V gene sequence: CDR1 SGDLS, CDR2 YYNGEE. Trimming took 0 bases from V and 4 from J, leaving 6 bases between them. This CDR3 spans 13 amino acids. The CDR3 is CASSVGTADTQYF. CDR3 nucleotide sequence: TGTGCCAGCAGCGTAGGGACAGCAGATACGCAGTATTTT.

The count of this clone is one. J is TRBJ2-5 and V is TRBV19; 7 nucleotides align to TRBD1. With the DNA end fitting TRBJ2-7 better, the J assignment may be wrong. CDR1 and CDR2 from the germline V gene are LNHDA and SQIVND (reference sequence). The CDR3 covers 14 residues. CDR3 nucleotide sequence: TGTGCCAGTAGTGTGCAGGGGGTAGGATACGAGCAGTACTTC. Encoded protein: CASSVQGVGYEQYF.

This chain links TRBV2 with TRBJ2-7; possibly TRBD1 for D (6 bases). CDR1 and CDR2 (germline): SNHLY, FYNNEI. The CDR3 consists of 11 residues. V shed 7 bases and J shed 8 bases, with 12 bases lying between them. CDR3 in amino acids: CASKQGGQQYF. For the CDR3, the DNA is TGTGCCAGCAAACAAGGGGGACAGCAGTACTTC. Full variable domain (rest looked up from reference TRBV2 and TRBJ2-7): EPEVTQTPSHQVTQMGQEVILRCVPISNHLYFYWYRQILGQKVEFLVSFYNNEISEKSEIFDDQFSVERPDGSNFTLKIRSTKLEDSAMYFCASKQGGQQYFGPGTRLTVT.

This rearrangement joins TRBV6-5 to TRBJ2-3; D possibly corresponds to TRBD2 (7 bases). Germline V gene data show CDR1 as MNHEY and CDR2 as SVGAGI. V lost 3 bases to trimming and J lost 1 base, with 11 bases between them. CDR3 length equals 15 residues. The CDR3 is CASSYRGAGTDTQYF. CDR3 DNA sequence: TGTGCCAGCAGTTATCGGGGGGCCGGCACAGATACGCAGTATTTT.

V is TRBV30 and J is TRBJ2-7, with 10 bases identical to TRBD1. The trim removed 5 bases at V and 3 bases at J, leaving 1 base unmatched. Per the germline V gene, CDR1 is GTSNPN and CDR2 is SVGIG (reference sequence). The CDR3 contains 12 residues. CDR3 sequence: CAWGQGGYEQYF. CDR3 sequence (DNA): TGTGCCTGGGGACAGGGGGGCTACGAGCAGTACTTC.

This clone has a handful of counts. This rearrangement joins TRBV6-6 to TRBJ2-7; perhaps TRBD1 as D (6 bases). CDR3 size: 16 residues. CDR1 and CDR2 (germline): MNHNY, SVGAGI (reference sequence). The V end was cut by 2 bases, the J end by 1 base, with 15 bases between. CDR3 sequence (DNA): TGTGCCAGCAGTTACGGGACACCAAGTAATTCCTACGAGCAGTACTTC. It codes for CASSYGTPSNSYEQYF.

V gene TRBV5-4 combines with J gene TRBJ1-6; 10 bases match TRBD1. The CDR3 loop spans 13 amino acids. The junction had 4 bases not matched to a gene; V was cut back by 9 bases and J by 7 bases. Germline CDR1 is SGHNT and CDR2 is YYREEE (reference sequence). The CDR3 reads CAIPGQGNSPLHF. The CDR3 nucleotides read TGTGCCATTCCGGGACAGGGGAATTCACCCCTCCACTTT.

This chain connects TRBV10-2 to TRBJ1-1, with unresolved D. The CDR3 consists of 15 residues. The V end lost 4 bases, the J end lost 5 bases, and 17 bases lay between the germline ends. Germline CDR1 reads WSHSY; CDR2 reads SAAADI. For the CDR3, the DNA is TGCGCCAGCAGTGTCGTTCGGGTCGGTAGGACTGAAGCTTTCTTT. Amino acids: CASSVVRVGRTEAFF.

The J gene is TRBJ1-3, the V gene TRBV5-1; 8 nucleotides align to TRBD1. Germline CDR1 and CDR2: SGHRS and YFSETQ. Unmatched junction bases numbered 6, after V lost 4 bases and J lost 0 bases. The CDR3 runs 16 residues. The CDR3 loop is CASSIAGGLSGNTIYF. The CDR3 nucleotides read TGCGCCAGCAGCATTGCAGGGGGCCTCTCTGGAAACACCATATATTTT.

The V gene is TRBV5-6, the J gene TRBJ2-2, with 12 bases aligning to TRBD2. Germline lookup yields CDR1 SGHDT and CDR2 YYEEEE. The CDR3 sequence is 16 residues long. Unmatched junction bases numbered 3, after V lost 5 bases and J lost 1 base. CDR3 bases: TGTGCCAGCAGATTACTAGCGGGAGGGAACACCGGGGAGCTGTTTTTT. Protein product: CASRLLAGGNTGELFF.

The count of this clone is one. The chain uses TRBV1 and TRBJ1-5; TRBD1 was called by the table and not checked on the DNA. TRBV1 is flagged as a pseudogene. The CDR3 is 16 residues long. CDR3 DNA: TGCACCAGCAGCCGTTCAGGGGAGAGCTGGGATCAGCCCCAGCATTTT. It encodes CTSSRSGESWDQPQHF.

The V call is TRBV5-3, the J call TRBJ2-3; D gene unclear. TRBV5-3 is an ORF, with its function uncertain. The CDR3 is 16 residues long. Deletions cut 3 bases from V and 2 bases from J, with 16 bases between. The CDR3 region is CARSSGSQEVTDTQYF. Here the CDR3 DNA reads TGTGCCAGAAGCTCAGGAAGTCAGGAAGTCACAGATACGCAGTATTTT.

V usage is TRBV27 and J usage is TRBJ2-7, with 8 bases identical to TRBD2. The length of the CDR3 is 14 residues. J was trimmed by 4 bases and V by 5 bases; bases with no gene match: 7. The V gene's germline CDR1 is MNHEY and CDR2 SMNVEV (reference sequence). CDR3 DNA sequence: TGTGCCAGCAGTCCGGCGGGAGGTGTATACGAGCAGTACTTC. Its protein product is CASSPAGGVYEQYF.

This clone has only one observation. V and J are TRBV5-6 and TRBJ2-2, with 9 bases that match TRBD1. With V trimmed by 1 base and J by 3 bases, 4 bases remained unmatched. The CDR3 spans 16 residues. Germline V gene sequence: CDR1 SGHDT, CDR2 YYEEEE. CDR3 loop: CASSLLTGGYTGELFF. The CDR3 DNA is TGTGCCAGCAGCTTGCTGACAGGGGGTTACACCGGGGAGCTGTTTTTT. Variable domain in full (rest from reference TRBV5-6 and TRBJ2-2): DAGVTQSPTHLIKTRGQQVTLRCSPKSGHDTVSWYQQALGQGPQFIFQYYEEEERQRGNFPDRFSGHQFPNYSSELNVNALLLGDSALYLCASSLLTGGYTGELFFGEGSRLTVL.

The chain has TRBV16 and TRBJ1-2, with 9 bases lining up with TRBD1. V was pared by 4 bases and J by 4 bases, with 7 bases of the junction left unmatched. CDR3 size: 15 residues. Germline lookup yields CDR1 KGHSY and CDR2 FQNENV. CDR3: CASSPPGQGSYGYTF. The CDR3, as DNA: TGTGCCAGCAGCCCCCCGGGACAGGGAAGCTATGGCTACACCTTC. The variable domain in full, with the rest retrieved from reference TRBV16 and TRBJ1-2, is GEEVAQTPKHLVRGEGQKAKLYCAPIKGHSYVFWYQQVLKNEFKFLISFQNENVFDETGMPKERFSAKCLPNSPCSLEIQATKLEDSAVYFCASSPPGQGSYGYTFGSGTRLTVV.

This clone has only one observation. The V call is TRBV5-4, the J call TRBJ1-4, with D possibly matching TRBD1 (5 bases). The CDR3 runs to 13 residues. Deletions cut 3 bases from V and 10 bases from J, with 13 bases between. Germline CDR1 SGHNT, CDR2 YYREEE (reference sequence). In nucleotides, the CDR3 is TGTGCCAGCAGCTCGCCGGGACTGCCAAAACTGTTTTTT. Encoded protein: CASSSPGLPKLFF. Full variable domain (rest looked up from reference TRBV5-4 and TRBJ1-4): ETGVTQSPTHLIKTRGQQVTLRCSSQSGHNTVSWYQQALGQGPQFIFQYYREEENGRGNFPPRFSGLQFPNYSSELNVNALELDDSALYLCASSSPGLPKLFFGSGTQLSVL.

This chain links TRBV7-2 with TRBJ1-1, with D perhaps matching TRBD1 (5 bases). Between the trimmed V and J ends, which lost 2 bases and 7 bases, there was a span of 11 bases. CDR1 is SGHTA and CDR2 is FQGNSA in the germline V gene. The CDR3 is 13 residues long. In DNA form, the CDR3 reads TGTGCCAGCAGCTTACAGGTCAGGGATGAAGCTTTCTTT. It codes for CASSLQVRDEAFF.

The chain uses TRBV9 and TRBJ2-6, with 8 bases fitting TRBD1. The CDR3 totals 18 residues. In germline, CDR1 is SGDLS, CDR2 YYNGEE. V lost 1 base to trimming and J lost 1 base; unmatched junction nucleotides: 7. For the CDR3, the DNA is TGTGCCAGCAGCGTACTCTCAGGGGGCGCTTCTGGGGCCAACGTCCTGACTTTC. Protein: CASSVLSGGASGANVLTF. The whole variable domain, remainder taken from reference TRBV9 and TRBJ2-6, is DSGVTQTPKHLITATGQRVTLRCSPRSGDLSVYWYQQSLDQGLQFLIQYYNGEERAKGNILERFSAQQFPDLHSELNLSSLELGDSALYFCASSVLSGGASGANVLTFGAGSRLTVL.

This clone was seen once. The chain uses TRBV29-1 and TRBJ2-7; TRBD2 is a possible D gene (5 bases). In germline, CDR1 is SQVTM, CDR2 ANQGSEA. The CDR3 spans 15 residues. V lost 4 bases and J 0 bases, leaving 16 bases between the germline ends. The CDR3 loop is CSVAPPEGSSYEQYF. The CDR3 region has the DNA TGCAGCGTTGCCCCCCCCGAGGGAAGCTCCTACGAGCAGTACTTC.

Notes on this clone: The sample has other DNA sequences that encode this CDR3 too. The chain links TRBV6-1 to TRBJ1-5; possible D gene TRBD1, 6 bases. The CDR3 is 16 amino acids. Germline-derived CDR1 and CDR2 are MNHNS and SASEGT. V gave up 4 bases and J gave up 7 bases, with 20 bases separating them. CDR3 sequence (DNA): TGTGCCAGCAGTGCTCCGACAGGTCCAGTCAACCAGCCCCAGCATTTT. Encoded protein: CASSAPTGPVNQPQHF.

The CDR3 loop is CASSLSRFLPGTGDTNTEAFF. The CDR3 region has the DNA TGTGCCAGCAGTTTATCGCGTTTTCTCCCCGGGACAGGGGACACGAACACTGAAGCTTTCTTT. This sequence joins TRBV27 and TRBJ1-1; 10 positions agree with TRBD1. Germline assignment: CDR1 MNHEY and CDR2 SMNVEV (reference sequence). The CDR3 spans 21 residues. V was clipped by 0 bases and J by 1 base; unmatched bases: 17.